Listed below are T cell receptor beta chains from one sample, sequenced in a study of T cell changes during pregnancy in multiple sclerosis. Here immunoSEQ multiplex PCR was the method, and the copy in TCRdb shows in-frame clones only, minus some. The sample consists of 85,000 to 95,000 clones, 91% of them appearing once. The input for sequencing was peripheral blood, taken after pregnancy. The receptor set was obtained from a female donor in good health, enrolled as a control in a pregnancy study. The CDR3 runs from the conserved cysteine through the conserved F or W. The D gene is left open where the match is weak. The size entry is marked missing in some rows and otherwise reads once, few, many or a size class.

TRBJ1-4 | few | TRBD1 | TRBV5-1 | 13 | TGCGCCAGCAGCTTTGGGACAGGGGACAAACTGTTTTTT | CASSFGTGDKLFF
TRBJ2-1 | - | - | TRBV7-3 | 16 | TGTGCCAGCAGCTTAAAGGGGCCAGCCTCCTACAATGAGCAGTTCTTC | CASSLKGPASYNEQFF
TRBJ2-3 | - | - | TRBV18 | 15 | TGTGCCAGCTCCCCCGTTCAGGCTGATACAGATACGCAGTATTTT | CASSPVQADTDTQYF
TRBJ2-3 | - | - | TRBV5-1 | 13 | TGCGCCAGCAGCTCACTAGTTTCAGATACGCAGTATTTT | CASSSLVSDTQYF
TRBJ2-1 | once | TRBD2 | TRBV30 | 13 | TGTGCCTGGAGCTTGACTAGCGGGAATGAGCAGTTCTTC | CAWSLTSGNEQFF
TRBJ2-1 | - | TRBD1 | TRBV9 | 16 | TGTGCCAGCAGCTCCCCCGGGACAGGGTCCTACAATGAGCAGTTCTTC | CASSSPGTGSYNEQFF
TRBJ1-2 | once | TRBD1 | TRBV6-5 | 16 | TGTGCCAGCAGTTACTTCCAGGGGGGAGCTAACTATGGCTACACCTTC | CASSYFQGGANYGYTF
TRBJ1-4 | - | - | TRBV30 | 12 | TGTGCCTGGAGAGAGGCCAATGAAAAACTGTTTTTT | CAWREANEKLFF
TRBJ2-5 | - | - | TRBV2 | 14 | TGTGCCAGCAGTCGTGACAGAAACCAAGAGACCCAGTACTTC | CASSRDRNQETQYF
TRBJ2-1 | - | TRBD2 | TRBV6-1 | 16 | TGTGCCAGCAGTGAATCCAGTAGCGGGGGGTACAATGAGCAGTTCTTC | CASSESSSGGYNEQFF
TRBJ2-1 | - | - | TRBV7-8 | 13 | TGTGCCAGCAGTGCAGGATTAGACAATGAGCAGTTCTTC | CASSAGLDNEQFF
TRBJ1-1 | - | - | TRBV7-9 | 14 | TGTGCCAGCAACACAGCAGGTGCGAACACTGAAGCTTTCTTT | CASNTAGANTEAFF
TRBJ1-4 | - | - | TRBV5-4 | 16 | TGTGCCAGCAGCTCCACCTCAGGGGACACTAATGAAAAACTGTTTTTT | CASSSTSGDTNEKLFF
TRBJ2-3 | - | TRBD2 | TRBV7-2 | 18 | TGTGCCAGCAGCTTAGTTTCTAGCGGGGGTGGATCGACAGATACGCAGTATTTT | CASSLVSSGGGSTDTQYF
TRBJ2-7 | - | - | TRBV18 | 15 | TGTGCCAGCTCACCGCCCCTTAGGGGCTCCTACGAGCAGTACTTC | CASSPPLRGSYEQYF
TRBJ1-6 | - | - | TRBV13 | 15 | TGTGCCAGCAGCTTAGGTCAGGGTACTTGGTCACCCCTCCACTTT | CASSLGQGTWSPLHF
TRBJ2-7 | - | TRBD2 | TRBV7-2 | 13 | TGTGCCAGCAGCTTTGGGGGGGGCTACGAGCAGTACTTC | CASSFGGGYEQYF
TRBJ2-3 | - | - | TRBV7-9 | 12 | TGTGCCAGCAGCCCTACCGGCCCAGGGAAGTATTTT | CASSPTGPGKYF
TRBJ1-2 | once | TRBD1 | TRBV25-1 | 15 | TGTGCCAGCAGTGAATCCCGAGGACAGGTCGGCGGCTACACCTTC | CASSESRGQVGGYTF
TRBJ1-1 | - | - | TRBV7-9 | 14 | TGTGCCAGCAGCCCAAGGCGACAGAACACTGAAGCTTTCTTT | CASSPRRQNTEAFF
TRBJ2-3 | once | - | TRBV6-6 | 15 | TGTGCCAGCAGTCCCAGGGGGACTAGCACAGATACGCAGTATTTT | CASSPRGTSTDTQYF
TRBJ1-1 | - | - | TRBV29-1 | 14 | TGCAGCGTAGCGGACCGGTACGCGAACACTGAAGCTTTCTTT | CSVADRYANTEAFF